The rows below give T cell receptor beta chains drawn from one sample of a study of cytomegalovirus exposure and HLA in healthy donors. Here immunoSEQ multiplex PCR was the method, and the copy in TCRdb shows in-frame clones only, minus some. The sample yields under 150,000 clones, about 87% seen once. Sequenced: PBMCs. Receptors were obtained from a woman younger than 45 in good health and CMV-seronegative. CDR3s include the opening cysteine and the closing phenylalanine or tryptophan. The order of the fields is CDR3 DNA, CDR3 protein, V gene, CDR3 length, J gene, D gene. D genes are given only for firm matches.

DNA: TGTGCCAGCCAGAGCTACAGGGAAAACTCCTACGAGCAGTACTTC
CDR3: CASQSYRENSYEQYF
V: TRBV27
length: 15
J: TRBJ2-7
D: -

DNA: TGTGCCATCAGTGAGCTAGCGGGCTATTACAATGAGCAGTTCTTC
CDR3: CAISELAGYYNEQFF
V: TRBV10-3
length: 15
J: TRBJ2-1
D: TRBD2

DNA: TGTGCCAGCAGTCCCCCCAAGGAGGCAGATACGCAGTATTTT
CDR3: CASSPPKEADTQYF
V: TRBV27
length: 14
J: TRBJ2-3
D: -

DNA: TGTGCCAGCAGCCCAAAAATCAGATTTGGAAACACCATATATTTT
CDR3: CASSPKIRFGNTIYF
V: TRBV7-9
length: 15
J: TRBJ1-3
D: -

DNA: TGTGCCAGCAGCCCGGCGGGGTTCTATGGCTACACCTTC
CDR3: CASSPAGFYGYTF
V: TRBV7-2
length: 13
J: TRBJ1-2
D: -

DNA: TGCGCCAGCAGCTTGACCCCGGGACAGGCATACTCGGGAAACACCATATATTTT
CDR3: CASSLTPGQAYSGNTIYF
V: TRBV5-1
length: 18
J: TRBJ1-3
D: TRBD1

DNA: TGTGCCTGGAGCGGAACAGATCAGCCCCAGCATTTT
CDR3: CAWSGTDQPQHF
V: TRBV30
length: 12
J: TRBJ1-5
D: -

DNA: TGTGCCAGCAGCCAAGGACTAGCGGGAGGTTCAGATACGCAGTATTTT
CDR3: CASSQGLAGGSDTQYF
V: TRBV6-4
length: 16
J: TRBJ2-3
D: TRBD2

DNA: TGTGCCAGCAGTGCCCACCAGGGGGCTTTCTTT
CDR3: CASSAHQGAFF
V: TRBV2
length: 11
J: TRBJ1-1
D: -

DNA: TGTGCCAGCAGACCACAGGGGAGACCCACAGATACGCAGTATTTT
CDR3: CASRPQGRPTDTQYF
V: TRBV7-3
length: 15
J: TRBJ2-3
D: TRBD1

DNA: TGCAGCGGCACCCCCGGGACAGGGACAGATACGCAGTATTTT
CDR3: CSGTPGTGTDTQYF
V: TRBV29-1
length: 14
J: TRBJ2-3
D: TRBD1

DNA: TGCGCCAGCAGCTCGACTAGCGGGAGGTCGAGCACAGATACGCAGTATTTT
CDR3: CASSSTSGRSSTDTQYF
V: TRBV4-1
length: 17
J: TRBJ2-3
D: TRBD2

DNA: TGTGCCAGCAGCTGGGACAGGGTGGCGGGCCAAGAGACCCAGTACTTC
CDR3: CASSWDRVAGQETQYF
V: TRBV7-9
length: 16
J: TRBJ2-5
D: TRBD1